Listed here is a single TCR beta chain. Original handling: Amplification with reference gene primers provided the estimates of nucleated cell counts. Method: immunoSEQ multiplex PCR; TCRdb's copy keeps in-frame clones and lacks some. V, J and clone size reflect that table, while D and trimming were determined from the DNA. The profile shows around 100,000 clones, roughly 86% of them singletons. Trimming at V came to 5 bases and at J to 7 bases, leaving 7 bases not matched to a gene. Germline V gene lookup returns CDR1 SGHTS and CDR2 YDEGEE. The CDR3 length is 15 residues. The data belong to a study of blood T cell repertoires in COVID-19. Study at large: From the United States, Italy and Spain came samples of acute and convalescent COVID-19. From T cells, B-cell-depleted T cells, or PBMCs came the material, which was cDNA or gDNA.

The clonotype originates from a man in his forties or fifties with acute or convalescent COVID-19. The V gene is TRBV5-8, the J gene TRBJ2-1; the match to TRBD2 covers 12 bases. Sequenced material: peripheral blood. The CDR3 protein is CASRNLAGGRNEQFF. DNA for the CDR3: TGTGCCAGCAGGAACCTAGCGGGGGGGCGGAATGAGCAGTTCTTC.